This paragraph reports one T cell receptor (beta chain). Its antigen is currently not known. Base-call qualities are not available, and no considerably larger clone is one nucleotide away. This record comes from a study of siplizumab effects on memory and regulatory T cells (dated by TCRdb to about 2019). Describing the broader study: The study looked at the effect of siplizumab, an anti-CD2 antibody, on alloreactive T-cell subsets in allogeneic mixed lymphocyte reactions made from human PBMCs. Overall study results and their limits: The suppressive function of proliferating Tregs from siplizumab cultures was not functionally confirmed. Siplizumab significantly lowered the cumulative frequency of alloreactive sequences that could be traced to unstimulated CD4+ memory T cells. Among mappable alloreactive CD4+ clones, the Treg-derived fraction averaged around 69% with siplizumab versus 26.9% in control reactions. Greater diversity appeared to be present in unstimulated naive T cells than in memory T cells, and a substantial contribution to the alloresponse seemed to be made by naive cells. About 75-96% of proliferating CD4+ or CD8+ clones could not be given a naive or memory phenotype. Because sequences below about 10^-5 frequency were poorly captured, only a minor fraction of alloreactive clones could be mapped to unstimulated subsets.

CDR1 MNHEY and CDR2 SMNVEV are derived from the germline V gene (reference sequence). The cysteine opens and the phenylalanine closes a CDR3 of 15 amino acids. Kept here is only the CDR3 DNA, which spans 45 bases and is read in frame from base 1. Clipping removes 5 bases from V and 7 bases from J, with 13 as the unmatched junction base count. The method behind the library was the immunoSEQ multiplex PCR assay. Some 100,000 TCR templates per sample were assayed by the deep sequencing platform. Genomic DNA extracted from sorted T cells was the material used for TCRbeta CDR3 sequencing. Processing in the source paper ran as follows. The R programming language was used for clonal analysis of TCRbeta CDR3 data. Unstimulated samples were compared with post-reaction CFSE-low samples to define alloreactive CD4+ and CD8+ clones. Regulatory or non-regulatory origin was assigned to alloreactive CD4+ clones by matching of sequences to sorted unstimulated Treg and non-Treg repertoires. The source is immuneACCESS, and TCRdb retained only in-frame sequences with V and J called. Part of the clones is not carried over; for the studies checked, unresolved V genes explain less than half of this, and the remainder is unexplained. The V and J calls and clone size are taken from that table; D and trimming were inferred from the DNA. Counted in this sample were fewer than 100,000 clones; around 95% of them appeared once. About a fifth of the sample belongs to the ten largest clones.

Sorted unstimulated T cells, along with proliferating T cells recovered from mixed lymphocyte reactions, underwent TCRbeta CDR3 sequencing. Fresh whole blood from approximately ten HLA-typed healthy donors was used to isolate PBMCs. Rearrangement joined TRBV27 to TRBJ1-2; 7 central bases correspond to TRBD1. The sequence was obtained from a human donor in good health. The source material was CD8+ T cells sorted from blood. The DNA sequence reads TGTGCCAGCAGTCGCAGGGACAGCCGAAGTAGTGGCTACACCTTC. Its translation is CASSRRDSRSSGYTF.